This TCR beta chain appears in the sequencing data of a study of response to subunit inactivated influenza vaccine. Study-level results: Few new T cells, the authors suggested, are recruited by each seasonal influenza vaccination.

Comment on this clonotype: Its target is not known.

TCRdb reprocessed the RT-PCR reads with MiXCR, giving one entry per CDR3 protein. Of 530,000 or so distinct CDR3 sequences in the sample, over 9.5% were seen once. V lost 7 bases, J lost 3 bases, and 4 bases stayed unmatched. The CDR3 consists of 14 residues. Germline assignment: CDR1 KGHDR and CDR2 SFDVKD. This sequence was found in a man between 50 and 59 years old who received an inactivated influenza vaccine. V and J are TRBV24-1 and TRBJ2-2, with 7 bases identical to TRBD1. This material consisted of PBMCs from blood, taken on the day of vaccination. CDR3 loop: CATRGTADTGELFF. In nucleotides, the CDR3 is TGTGCCACCAGGGGGACAGCGGACACCGGGGAGCTGTTTTTT.